The next 5 T cell receptor beta chains were all read from a single sample in a study of Graves' ophthalmopathy and Graves' hyperthyroidism. Amplified material comprised TCR beta CDR3 regions derived from RNA transcripts. Scientists carried out first-round RT-PCR using HTBI primers and then a second-round multiplex PCR. One entry per CDR3 protein, called by TCRdb with MiXCR from the multiplex PCR reads. The sample lists 400,000 or so distinct CDR3 sequences, roughly a sixth occurring once. Sequencing was carried out using peripheral blood. Receptor source: an adult woman with stable Graves' hyperthyroidism.

Concerning this clonotype: A much larger clone lies a single base off, so this may be a read error. The rearrangement uses TRBV5-4 and TRBJ1-1; 8 nucleotides align to TRBD1. Germline V CDR1 and CDR2: SGHNT, YYREEE (reference sequence). The CDR3 has 14 amino acids. The CDR3 DNA is TGTGTCAGCAGCTTGGACAGGGCAAACACTGAAGCTTTCTTT. Protein sequence: CVSSLDRANTEAFF.

CDR3 DNA sequence: TGCAGCGTTGGGCGGGGTAGCGGGATTTCCTACGAGCAGTACTTC. Protein: CSVGRGSGISYEQYF. The chain is built from TRBV29-1 and TRBJ2-7; 8 nucleotides agree with TRBD2. Germline loops: CDR1 SQVTM, CDR2 ANQGSEA. This CDR3 region has 15 residues. V lost 4 bases to trimming and J lost 1 base; unmatched junction nucleotides: 9.

This clonotype was detected many times. The chain joins TRBV2 to TRBJ2-7, with D possibly being TRBD1 (6 bases). Deletions cut 4 bases from V and 0 bases from J, with 16 bases between. This CDR3 has 16 residues. Germline loops: CDR1 SNHLY, CDR2 FYNNEI. CDR3 coding DNA: TGTGCCAGCAGTGGAACTTTGGACAGACACTCCTACGAGCAGTACTTC. Its protein is CASSGTLDRHSYEQYF.

This clonotype has ten or more counts. CDR3 in amino acids: CASSYGADPQETQYF. The CDR3 region has the DNA TGTGCCAGCAGTTACGGGGCAGACCCCCAAGAGACCCAGTACTTC. This chain joins TRBV6-5 and TRBJ2-5; TRBD1 is a possible D gene (5 bases). V lost 2 bases and J 1 base, leaving 11 bases between the germline ends. CDR3 length: 15 amino acids. Germline V gene lookup returns CDR1 MNHEY and CDR2 SVGAGI.

This clonotype was seen at least ten times. V is TRBV6-1 and J is TRBJ2-2; 8 bases are a match to TRBD1. CDR1 is MNHNS, CDR2 SASEGT, per germline. V lost 6 bases to trimming and J lost 3 bases; unmatched junction nucleotides: 9. The CDR3 runs 16 residues. CDR3 nucleotides: TGTGCCAGCAGCCTACCGGGACAGGTGCACACCGGGGAGCTGTTTTTT. Encoded protein: CASSLPGQVHTGELFF.